These T cell receptor beta chains were read from a single sample in a study of blood T cell repertoires in COVID-19. Only in-frame clones appear in the TCRdb table, and some are missing; sequencing was by immunoSEQ multiplex PCR. In the table there are 380,000 or so clones, 80% to 90% of which are singletons. The specimen was peripheral blood. These receptors were collected from a woman in her sixties or seventies with COVID-19, enrolled during active disease. CDR3s include the opening cysteine and the closing phenylalanine or tryptophan. The D gene is left open where the match is weak. Only some rows state a clone size, as once, few, many or a class for expanded clones.

D: TRBD2
size: .
J: TRBJ2-7
V: TRBV7-9
DNA: TGTGCCAGCAGCCCTAGCGGGGGGTCCTCCAACGAGCAGTACTTC
CDR3: CASSPSGGSSNEQYF

D: .
size: .
J: TRBJ2-7
V: TRBV5-4
DNA: TGTGCCAGCAGCGAGGGGGACGAGCAGTACTTC
CDR3: CASSEGDEQYF

D: .
size: .
J: TRBJ1-4
V: TRBV27
DNA: TGTGCCAGCAGTTTATTCGCAGACACAACTAATGAAAAACTGTTTTTT
CDR3: CASSLFADTTNEKLFF

D: TRBD2
size: .
J: TRBJ2-3
V: TRBV18
DNA: TGTGCCAGCTACCAGGCGGGGGGAAGCACAGATACGCAGTATTTT
CDR3: CASYQAGGSTDTQYF

D: .
size: .
J: TRBJ1-1
V: TRBV19
DNA: TGTGCCAGTAGCAACATGAACACTGAAGCTTTCTTT
CDR3: CASSNMNTEAFF

D: .
size: .
J: TRBJ1-5
V: TRBV27
DNA: TGTGCCAGCATTACCTTAGGGGGGGGCTCACGCAATCAGCCCCAGCATTTT
CDR3: CASITLGGGSRNQPQHF

D: TRBD1
size: once
J: TRBJ2-6
V: TRBV18
DNA: TGTGCCAGCTCACCTACAGGGGTTCCCGGGGCCAACGTCCTGACTTTC
CDR3: CASSPTGVPGANVLTF

D: .
size: .
J: TRBJ1-2
V: TRBV28
DNA: TGTGCCAGCAGTTTGGCAAACTATGGCTACACCTTC
CDR3: CASSLANYGYTF

D: TRBD1
size: .
J: TRBJ2-1
V: TRBV9
DNA: TGTGCCAGCAGCTTCCCCCCCGGGACAGGGGTCTCCGAGCAGTTCTTC
CDR3: CASSFPPGTGVSEQFF

D: .
size: .
J: TRBJ1-5
V: TRBV6-5
DNA: TGTGCCAGCGTAGGGGGGGTCAATCAGCCCCAGCATTTT
CDR3: CASVGGVNQPQHF

D: .
size: .
J: TRBJ1-1
V: TRBV27
DNA: TGTGCCAGCAGTTTGGGAGGGAGGGGCACTGAAGCTTTCTTT
CDR3: CASSLGGRGTEAFF

D: .
size: .
J: TRBJ1-1
V: TRBV16
DNA: TGTGCCAGCAGCCAATCCCGGGGGTTGAACACTGAAGCTTTCTTT
CDR3: CASSQSRGLNTEAFF

D: .
size: .
J: TRBJ1-5
V: TRBV15
DNA: TGTGCAACGGGAGCGGGCTACGATCAGCCCCAGCATTTT
CDR3: CATGAGYDQPQHF

D: .
size: few
J: TRBJ1-2
V: TRBV4-1
DNA: TGCGCCAGCGGAAAGCAGGGACTCGATGGCTACACCTTC
CDR3: CASGKQGLDGYTF

D: .
size: once
J: TRBJ1-6
V: TRBV5-1
DNA: TGCGCCAGCAGCGCCGAAGTACAGGGAAGGAGCTCCTATAATTCACCCCTCCACTTT
CDR3: CASSAEVQGRSSYNSPLHF

D: .
size: .
J: TRBJ1-5
V: TRBV29-1
DNA: TGCAGCGTTTTGGACCAGGGTCAGCCCCAGCATTTT
CDR3: CSVLDQGQPQHF

D: .
size: .
J: TRBJ1-3
V: TRBV3-1/TRBV3-2
DNA: TGTGCCAGCAGCCAAGATCGAACTACTGGAAACACCATATATTTT
CDR3: CASSQDRTTGNTIYF

D: .
size: .
J: TRBJ1-3
V: TRBV29-1
DNA: TGCAGCGTTGGGTCCCGGACTGAGCGCTCTGGAAACACCATATATTTT
CDR3: CSVGSRTERSGNTIYF

D: TRBD1
size: .
J: TRBJ1-5
V: TRBV19
DNA: TGTGCCAGCCAGGGCTCCAGGGGGCGAAGCAATCAGCCCCAGCATTTT
CDR3: CASQGSRGRSNQPQHF

D: .
size: .
J: TRBJ1-1
V: TRBV10-3
DNA: TGTGCCATCAGTGAGTCTCGTACTGAAGCTTTCTTT
CDR3: CAISESRTEAFF

D: .
size: .
J: TRBJ2-7
V: TRBV3-1/TRBV3-2
DNA: TGTGCCAGCAGCCAAGATTCGGCAGGGATGTCCTACGAGCAGTACTTC
CDR3: CASSQDSAGMSYEQYF

D: .
size: .
J: TRBJ2-1
V: TRBV4-3
DNA: TGCGCCAGCAGCCAAGCGGACGGGGGAGACAATGAGCAGTTCTTC
CDR3: CASSQADGGDNEQFF

D: .
size: once
J: TRBJ2-3
V: TRBV5-1
DNA: TGCGCCAGCAGCGACGCGGACACAGATACGCAGTATTTT
CDR3: CASSDADTDTQYF

D: .
size: once
J: TRBJ1-1
V: TRBV6-5
DNA: TGTGCCAGCAGTAATGGACCGGGGTGGGCTGAAGCTTTCTTT
CDR3: CASSNGPGWAEAFF

D: TRBD1
size: .
J: TRBJ1-3
V: TRBV13
DNA: TGTGCCAGCAGCGCACGGGACAGCTCTGGAAACACCATATATTTT
CDR3: CASSARDSSGNTIYF

D: .
size: .
J: TRBJ1-5
V: TRBV3-1/TRBV3-2
DNA: TGTGCCAGCAGCCAAGGTCAGGGGAATCAGCCCCAGCATTTT
CDR3: CASSQGQGNQPQHF

D: .
size: .
J: TRBJ1-1
V: TRBV21-1
DNA: TGTGCCAGCAGCAAAGCAGGCAGGGGGCGGACTGAAGCTTTCTTT
CDR3: CASSKAGRGRTEAFF

D: .
size: .
J: TRBJ1-5
V: TRBV7-6
DNA: TGTGCCAGCAGCCCCACAGCGGGGTCGGTAGGCAATCAGCCCCAGCATTTT
CDR3: CASSPTAGSVGNQPQHF

D: .
size: .
J: TRBJ1-3
V: TRBV6-2/TRBV6-3
DNA: TGTGCCAGCAGTTACCCGGGGAGGTTAAACACCATATATTTT
CDR3: CASSYPGRLNTIYF

D: TRBD1
size: .
J: TRBJ1-1
V: TRBV6-2/TRBV6-3
DNA: TGTGCCAGCAGTTATCGAGGGGGCAACACTGAAGCTTTCTTT
CDR3: CASSYRGGNTEAFF

D: TRBD1
size: .
J: TRBJ2-1
V: TRBV5-8
DNA: TGTGCCAGCAGCTTTACGATGACAGGGCAGTCCTACAATGAGCAGTTCTTC
CDR3: CASSFTMTGQSYNEQFF

D: TRBD2
size: .
J: TRBJ2-7
V: TRBV11-3
DNA: TGTGCCAGCAGCTTGTCGGGGGGACGGTACGAGCAGTACTTC
CDR3: CASSLSGGRYEQYF

D: .
size: .
J: TRBJ2-1
V: TRBV4-2
DNA: TGTGCCAGCAGCCCCGAGGACTACCCTCAGGGCAATGAGCAGTTCTTC
CDR3: CASSPEDYPQGNEQFF

D: TRBD1
size: few
J: TRBJ2-2
V: TRBV10-1
DNA: TGCGCCAGGACAGGGGCCGGGGAGCTGTTTTTT
CDR3: CARTGAGELFF

D: TRBD2
size: .
J: TRBJ2-3
V: TRBV5-4
DNA: TGTGCCAGCATCGGACCGGGACTAGCGGGGGGATCCACAGATACGCAGTATTTT
CDR3: CASIGPGLAGGSTDTQYF

D: .
size: .
J: TRBJ2-2
V: TRBV5-1
DNA: TGCGCCAGCAGCTCTCTTGGCGGAGGCAACACCGGGGAGCTGTTTTTT
CDR3: CASSSLGGGNTGELFF

D: TRBD1
size: once
J: TRBJ1-1
V: TRBV18
DNA: TGTGCCAGCTCACCACCTAACAGGGGGCGGACTGAAGCTTTCTTT
CDR3: CASSPPNRGRTEAFF

D: .
size: .
J: TRBJ1-1
V: TRBV7-2
DNA: TGTGCCAGCAGCTTGCGAGACAGATACACTGAAGCTTTCTTT
CDR3: CASSLRDRYTEAFF

D: .
size: .
J: TRBJ1-2
V: TRBV4-1
DNA: TGCGCCAGCAGCCAAGAAGCAGGCGGCTACACCTTC
CDR3: CASSQEAGGYTF

D: TRBD2
size: .
J: TRBJ2-5
V: TRBV10-1
DNA: TGCGCCAGCAGTGTTGGGGGGGGAAGCCAAGAGACCCAGTACTTC
CDR3: CASSVGGGSQETQYF

D: .
size: .
J: TRBJ2-5
V: TRBV7-3
DNA: TGTGCCAGCAGCACTGTCCGGGGTGGACAAGAGACCCAGTACTTC
CDR3: CASSTVRGGQETQYF

D: TRBD2
size: .
J: TRBJ2-1
V: TRBV30
DNA: TGTGCCTGGAGTATCCGAGCACTAGCGGTAAACAATGAGCAGTTCTTC
CDR3: CAWSIRALAVNNEQFF

D: TRBD2
size: .
J: TRBJ2-5
V: TRBV13
DNA: TGTGCCAGCAGCTTAGGCCTAGGAGCGGGGGGGCCGGAGACCCAGTACTTC
CDR3: CASSLGLGAGGPETQYF

D: .
size: .
J: TRBJ1-4
V: TRBV30
DNA: TGTGCCTGGAATAGACTCGTGGGTGGTGAAAAACTGTTTTTT
CDR3: CAWNRLVGGEKLFF

D: .
size: .
J: TRBJ2-1
V: TRBV13
DNA: TGTGCCAGCAGGAGACTAGGTCGGAATGAGCAGTTCTTC
CDR3: CASRRLGRNEQFF

D: TRBD1
size: .
J: TRBJ2-7
V: TRBV5-6
DNA: TGTGCCAGCAGCTGGGGACAGGGCTTGGGGGAGCAGTACTTC
CDR3: CASSWGQGLGEQYF

D: .
size: .
J: TRBJ1-2
V: TRBV5-1
DNA: TGCGCCAGCAGCTTGCCACAGGTTGAGTATGGCTACACCTTC
CDR3: CASSLPQVEYGYTF

D: TRBD2
size: once
J: TRBJ2-5
V: TRBV20-1
DNA: TGCAGTGCTCGGGAGGCAGAGACCCAGTACTTC
CDR3: CSAREAETQYF